The rows below give T cell receptor beta chains drawn from one sample of a study of early stage breast cancer tumors. Only in-frame clones appear in the TCRdb table, and some are missing; sequencing was by immunoSEQ multiplex PCR. Of tens of thousands of clones listed, 90% to 95% are singletons. Input material: blood. These receptors all stem from a person aged 65 to 79 with breast cancer. The CDR3 runs from the conserved cysteine through the conserved F or W. The D gene is left open where the match is weak. The size entry is marked missing in some rows and otherwise reads once, few, many or a size class.

CDR3aa	CDR3nt	d_gene	j_gene	abundance	v_gene
CASSRDSYEQYF	TGTGCCAGCTCACGGGACAGCTACGAGCAGTACTTC	TRBD1	TRBJ2-7	-	TRBV18
CASLIRQGEDYGYTF	TGTGCCAGCTTGATTAGACAGGGAGAGGACTATGGCTACACCTTC	TRBD1	TRBJ1-2	-	TRBV19
CASGVAGGLGEQFF	TGTGCCAGCGGCGTAGCGGGGGGGCTCGGTGAGCAGTTCTTC	TRBD2	TRBJ2-1	once	TRBV6-5
CASSASGQSYNEQFF	TGTGCCAGCAGCGCCTCGGGACAGTCCTACAATGAGCAGTTCTTC	TRBD1	TRBJ2-1	-	TRBV9
CASSLSGQNYGYTF	TGCGCCAGCAGCTTGTCGGGACAGAACTATGGCTACACCTTC	TRBD1	TRBJ1-2	-	TRBV5-1
CACRSQGIDNSPLHF	TGTGCCTGCCGATCACAGGGGATTGATAATTCACCCCTCCACTTT	TRBD1	TRBJ1-6	-	TRBV30
CASSPDYGYTF	TGTGCCAGCTCACCCGACTATGGCTACACCTTC	-	TRBJ1-2	-	TRBV18
CASSPAAGASYEQYF	TGTGCCAGCAGCCCCGCAGCGGGGGCCTCCTACGAGCAGTACTTC	TRBD2	TRBJ2-7	-	TRBV13
CASGGTGGGQPQHF	TGTGCCAGCGGGGGGACAGGGGGAGGTCAGCCCCAGCATTTT	TRBD1	TRBJ1-5	-	TRBV2
CASSSGGVAGARFF	TGTGCCAGCAGCTCCGGGGGTGTGGCGGGAGCACGGTTCTTC	TRBD2	TRBJ2-1	-	TRBV5-4
CASSQDPSGGQNEQFF	TGTGCCAGCAGCCAGGACCCTAGCGGGGGGCAGAATGAGCAGTTCTTC	TRBD2	TRBJ2-1	-	TRBV4-2
CASSYLVAGGSYEQYF	TGTGCCAGCAGTTACCTTGTAGCGGGAGGTTCCTACGAGCAGTACTTC	TRBD2	TRBJ2-7	-	TRBV6-5
CASLQSSYEQYF	TGTGCCTCATTACAGAGCTCCTACGAGCAGTACTTC	-	TRBJ2-7	-	TRBV6-6
CASSYLGGRSLGYTF	TGTGCCAGCAGTTACTTGGGGGGGCGTTCTCTTGGCTACACCTTC	-	TRBJ1-2	-	TRBV6-5
CASSISQGRGYTF	TGTGCCAGTAGTATATCACAGGGCCGGGGCTACACCTTC	-	TRBJ1-2	few	TRBV19
CASSPRLAVIVRGKNIQYF	TGTGCCAGCTCACCCCGACTAGCGGTCATAGTTAGGGGCAAAAACATTCAGTACTTC	TRBD2	TRBJ2-4	-	TRBV18
CASRGQYNSPLHF	TGTGCCAGCCGGGGACAGTACAATTCACCCCTCCACTTT	TRBD1	TRBJ1-6	-	TRBV6-1
CASSLGGAGDETQYF	TGTGCCAGCAGCTTGGGAGGGGCGGGAGACGAGACGCAGTATTTT	TRBD2	TRBJ2-3	-	TRBV5-4
CASSLARVDEKLFF	TGTGCCAGCAGCTTGGCCAGGGTGGATGAAAAACTGTTTTTT	-	TRBJ1-4	-	TRBV5-6
CASSLGGAQETQYF	TGTGCCAGCAGCTTAGGCGGGGCCCAAGAGACCCAGTACTTC	-	TRBJ2-5	-	TRBV7-2
CASSLVSGGGRMNSPLHF	TGTGCCAGCAGTTTAGTTAGTGGAGGGGGCCGGATGAATTCACCCCTCCACTTT	TRBD1	TRBJ1-6	-	TRBV28
CASSLGQPNTEAFF	TGCGCCAGCAGCTTGGGACAGCCGAACACTGAAGCTTTCTTT	-	TRBJ1-1	once	TRBV5-1
CASSSGGGPLGETQYF	TGCGCCAGCAGCTCGGGAGGGGGGCCACTAGGAGAGACCCAGTACTTC	TRBD2	TRBJ2-5	-	TRBV5-1
CASSSGTKGEQYF	TGTGCCAGCAGTTCCGGGACAAAAGGAGAGCAGTACTTC	-	TRBJ2-7	-	TRBV28
CASSLTSGIIYNEQFF	TGCGCCAGCAGCCTGACTAGCGGGATTATCTACAATGAGCAGTTCTTC	TRBD2	TRBJ2-1	-	TRBV5-1
CASSPTGVTNEKLFF	TGTGCCAGCAGCCCAACAGGGGTGACTAATGAAAAACTGTTTTTT	TRBD1	TRBJ1-4	once	TRBV5-8
CASLNTGELFF	TGTGCCAGCCTTAACACCGGGGAGCTGTTTTTT	-	TRBJ2-2	-	TRBV21-1
CASTLGGIFQETQYF	TGTGCCAGCACCCTAGGAGGGATATTTCAAGAGACCCAGTACTTC	-	TRBJ2-5	-	TRBV7-9
CASSEAGYGYTF	TGTGCCAGCAGTGAAGCCGGCTATGGCTACACCTTC	-	TRBJ1-2	-	TRBV2
CASSLVPLNPNEQFF	TGTGCCAGCAGCTTAGTACCCCTAAATCCGAATGAGCAGTTCTTC	-	TRBJ2-1	-	TRBV7-9
CASSPSGTGSHEQYF	TGTGCCAGCAGTCCCTCCGGGACAGGGTCCCACGAGCAGTACTTC	TRBD1	TRBJ2-7	-	TRBV6-5
CAISGGAGPYEQYF	TGTGCCATCAGTGGCGGGGCCGGACCCTACGAGCAGTACTTC	-	TRBJ2-7	-	TRBV10-3
CASSSRAGTGDTEAFF	TGTGCCAGCAGCTCCAGAGCCGGGACAGGGGACACTGAAGCTTTCTTT	TRBD1	TRBJ1-1	-	TRBV7-6
CASSLSGLETQYF	TGTGCCAGCAGTTTAAGCGGGTTGGAGACCCAGTACTTC	-	TRBJ2-5	-	TRBV27
CASSQDPPSGGGDEQFF	TGCGCCAGCAGCCAAGACCCCCCTAGCGGGGGTGGGGATGAGCAGTTCTTC	TRBD2	TRBJ2-1	-	TRBV4-1
CASSLSSVAGELFF	TGTGCCAGCAGCTTAAGTTCGGTTGCCGGGGAGCTGTTTTTT	-	TRBJ2-2	-	TRBV11-3
CASRHTDRTSSGNTIYF	TGTGCAAGTCGCCATACCGACAGGACCTCCTCTGGAAACACCATATATTTT	-	TRBJ1-3	-	TRBV12-2
CASSSSPLNYGYTF	TGTGCCAGCAGTTCCTCCCCCCTCAACTATGGCTACACCTTC	-	TRBJ1-2	-	TRBV28
CASSMERGPRDTQYF	TGTGCCAGTAGTATGGAGCGGGGGCCCAGGGATACGCAGTATTTT	TRBD2	TRBJ2-3	-	TRBV19
CASSRPGDTEAFF	TGCGCCAGCAGCCGTCCAGGGGACACTGAAGCTTTCTTT	-	TRBJ1-1	-	TRBV4-1
CASIRDRLSPLHF	TGTGCCAGTATAAGAGACAGGCTCTCACCCCTCCACTTT	-	TRBJ1-6	-	TRBV6-1
CASSPTSDGELFF	TGCGCCAGCAGCCCGACTAGCGACGGGGAGCTGTTTTTT	TRBD2	TRBJ2-2	-	TRBV5-1
CAWSRISNEQYF	TGTGCCTGGAGTCGGATTAGCAACGAGCAGTACTTC	-	TRBJ2-7	-	TRBV30
CASGLEFDRYSNQPQHF	TGTGCTAGTGGTTTGGAATTCGACAGGTATAGCAATCAGCCCCAGCATTTT	-	TRBJ1-5	-	TRBV12-5
CASSGQAETQYF	TGTGCCAGCTCAGGGCAGGCAGAGACCCAGTACTTC	-	TRBJ2-5	-	TRBV18
CASRPGQEESPLHF	TGCGCCAGCAGGCCGGGACAGGAGGAATCACCCCTCCACTTT	TRBD1	TRBJ1-6	-	TRBV5-1
CASSPGVDEQYF	TGCGCCAGCAGCCCCGGGGTGGACGAGCAGTACTTC	-	TRBJ2-7	-	TRBV5-1
CASSTGYEQYF	TGTGCCAGCAGCACCGGCTACGAGCAGTACTTC	-	TRBJ2-7	-	TRBV11-3
CASSKRSPGANVLTF	TGTGCCAGCAGCAAAAGAAGCCCTGGGGCCAACGTCCTGACTTTC	-	TRBJ2-6	-	TRBV21-1
CASSVGAVSPYGYTF	TGTGCCAGCAGCGTGGGGGCAGTTAGTCCCTATGGCTACACCTTC	-	TRBJ1-2	-	TRBV9
CASSPDNYYEQYF	TGTGCCAGCAGTCCGGACAATTACTACGAGCAGTACTTC	-	TRBJ2-7	-	TRBV7-8
CASSSYLDNEQFF	TGTGCCAGCAGCTCTTACTTGGACAATGAGCAGTTCTTC	-	TRBJ2-1	-	TRBV7-2
CASSHQEVFDYGYTF	TGTGCCAGCAGCCATCAGGAGGTGTTTGACTATGGCTACACCTTC	-	TRBJ1-2	-	TRBV11-2
CASSYNRQGHYGYTF	TGTGCCAGCAGTTACAACCGACAGGGCCACTATGGCTACACCTTC	TRBD1	TRBJ1-2	-	TRBV6-5
CASSLAAAVNQPQHF	TGTGCCAGCAGCTTGGCCGCGGCAGTCAATCAGCCCCAGCATTTT	-	TRBJ1-5	few	TRBV5-6
CASSPRQANTGELFF	TGTGCCAGCAGCCCGCGACAGGCGAACACCGGGGAGCTGTTTTTT	-	TRBJ2-2	-	TRBV9